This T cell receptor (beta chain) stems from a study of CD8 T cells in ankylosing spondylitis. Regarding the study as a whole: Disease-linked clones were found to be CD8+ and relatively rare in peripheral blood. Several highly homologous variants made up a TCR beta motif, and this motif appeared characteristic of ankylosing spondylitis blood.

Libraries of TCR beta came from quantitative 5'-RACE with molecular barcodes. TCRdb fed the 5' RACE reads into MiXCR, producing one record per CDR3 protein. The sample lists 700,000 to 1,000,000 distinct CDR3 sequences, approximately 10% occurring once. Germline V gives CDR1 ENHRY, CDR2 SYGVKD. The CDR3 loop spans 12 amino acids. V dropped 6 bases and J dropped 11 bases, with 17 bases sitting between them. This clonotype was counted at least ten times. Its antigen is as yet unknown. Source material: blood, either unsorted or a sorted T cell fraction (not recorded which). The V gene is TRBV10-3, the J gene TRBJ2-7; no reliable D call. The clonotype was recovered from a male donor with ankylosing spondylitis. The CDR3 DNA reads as TGTGCCATCAGCGCTTCCAGAAAGACGAAGTACTTC. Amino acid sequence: CAISASRKTKYF.